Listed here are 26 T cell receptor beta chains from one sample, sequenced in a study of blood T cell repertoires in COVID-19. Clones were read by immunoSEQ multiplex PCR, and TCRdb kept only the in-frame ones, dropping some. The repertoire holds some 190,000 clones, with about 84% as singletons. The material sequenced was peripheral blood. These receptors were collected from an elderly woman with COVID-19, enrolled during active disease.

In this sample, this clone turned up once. Here the CDR3 DNA reads TGTGCCATCAGTGAACTAAGTTCTTCGAACACTGAAGCTTTCTTT. Encoded protein: CAISELSSSNTEAFF. J is TRBJ1-1 and V is TRBV10-3; D is uncertain. In germline, CDR1 is ENHRY, CDR2 SYGVKD. V was shortened by 3 bases and J by 1 base, with 12 bases between the two germline ends. The CDR3 has 15 residues.

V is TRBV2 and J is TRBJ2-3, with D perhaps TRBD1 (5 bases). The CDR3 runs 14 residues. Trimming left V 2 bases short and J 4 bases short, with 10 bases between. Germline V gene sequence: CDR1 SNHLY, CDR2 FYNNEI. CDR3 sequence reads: CASSEQGGSDTQYF. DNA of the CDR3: TGTGCCAGCAGTGAACAGGGCGGTTCAGATACGCAGTATTTT.

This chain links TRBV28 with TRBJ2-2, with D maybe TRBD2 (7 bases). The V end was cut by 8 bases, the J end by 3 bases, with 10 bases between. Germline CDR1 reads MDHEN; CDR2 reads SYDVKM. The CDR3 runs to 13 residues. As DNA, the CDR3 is TGTGCCAGCGGGAGGGGGGACACCGGGGAGCTGTTTTTT. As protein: CASGRGDTGELFF.

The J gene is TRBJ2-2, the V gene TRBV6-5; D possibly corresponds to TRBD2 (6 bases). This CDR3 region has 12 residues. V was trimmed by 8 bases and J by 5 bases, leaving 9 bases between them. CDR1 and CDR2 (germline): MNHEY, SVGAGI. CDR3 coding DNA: TGTGCCAGCTGGGGAGGTACCGGGGAGCTGTTTTTT. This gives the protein CASWGGTGELFF.

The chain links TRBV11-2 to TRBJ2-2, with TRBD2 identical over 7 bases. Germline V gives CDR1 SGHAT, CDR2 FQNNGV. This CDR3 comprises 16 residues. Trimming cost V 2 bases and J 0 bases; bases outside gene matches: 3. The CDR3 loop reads CASSLQRGPNTGELFF. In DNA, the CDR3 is TGTGCCAGCAGCTTACAGCGGGGCCCGAACACCGGGGAGCTGTTTTTT.

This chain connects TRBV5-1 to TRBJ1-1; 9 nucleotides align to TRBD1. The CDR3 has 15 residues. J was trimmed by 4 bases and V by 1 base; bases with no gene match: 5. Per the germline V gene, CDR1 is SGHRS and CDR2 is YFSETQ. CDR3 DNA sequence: TGCGCCAGCAGCTTGTTCCTGGACAGGGGCACTGAAGCTTTCTTT. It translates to CASSLFLDRGTEAFF.

The DNA of the CDR3 is TGTGCCAGCAGCTTTGGAGAGTCCACCGGGGAGCTGTTTTTT. Translation: CASSFGESTGELFF. The V call is TRBV7-2, the J call TRBJ2-2; D not resolved. Germline V gene data show CDR1 as SGHTA and CDR2 as FQGNSA. The CDR3 sequence is 14 residues long. Between the trimmed V and J ends, which lost 3 bases and 4 bases, there was a span of 9 bases.

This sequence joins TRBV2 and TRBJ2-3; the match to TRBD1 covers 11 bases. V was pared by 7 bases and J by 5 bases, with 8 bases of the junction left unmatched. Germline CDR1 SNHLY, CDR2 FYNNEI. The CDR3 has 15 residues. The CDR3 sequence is CASKMDRGRGDTQYF. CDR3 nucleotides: TGTGCCAGCAAGATGGACAGGGGGCGCGGAGATACGCAGTATTTT.

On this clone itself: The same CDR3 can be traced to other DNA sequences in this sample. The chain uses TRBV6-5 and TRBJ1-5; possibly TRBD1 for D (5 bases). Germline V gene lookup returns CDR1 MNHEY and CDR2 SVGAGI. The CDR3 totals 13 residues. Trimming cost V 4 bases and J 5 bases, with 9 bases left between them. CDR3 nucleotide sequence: TGTGCCAGCAGTTCCCAGGGTGATCAGCCCCAGCATTTT. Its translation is CASSSQGDQPQHF.

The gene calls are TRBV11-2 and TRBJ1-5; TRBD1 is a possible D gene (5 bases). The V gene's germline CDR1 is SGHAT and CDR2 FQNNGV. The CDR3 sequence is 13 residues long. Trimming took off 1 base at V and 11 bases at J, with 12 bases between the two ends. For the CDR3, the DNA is TGTGCCAGCAGCTTAGTCGGCGGGGGATCCCAGCATTTT. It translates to CASSLVGGGSQHF.

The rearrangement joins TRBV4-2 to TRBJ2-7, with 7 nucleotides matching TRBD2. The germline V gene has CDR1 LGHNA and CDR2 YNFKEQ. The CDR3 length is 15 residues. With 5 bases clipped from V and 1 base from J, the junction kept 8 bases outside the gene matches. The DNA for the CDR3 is TGTGCCAGCAGCGAGGGCGGGAGAGGGTCCTACGAGCAGTACTTC. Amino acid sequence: CASSEGGRGSYEQYF.

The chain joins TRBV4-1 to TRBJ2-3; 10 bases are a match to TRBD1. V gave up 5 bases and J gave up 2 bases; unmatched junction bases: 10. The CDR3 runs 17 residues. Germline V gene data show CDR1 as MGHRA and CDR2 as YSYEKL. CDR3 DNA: TGCGCCAGCAGCTCAACCGGGACAGGGGTGTTCACAGATACGCAGTATTTT. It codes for CASSSTGTGVFTDTQYF.

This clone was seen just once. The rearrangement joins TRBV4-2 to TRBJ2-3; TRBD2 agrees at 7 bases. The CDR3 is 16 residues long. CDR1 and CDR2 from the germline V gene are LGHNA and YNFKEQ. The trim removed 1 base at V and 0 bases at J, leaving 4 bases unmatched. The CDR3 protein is CASSQAASGSTDTQYF. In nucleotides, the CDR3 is TGTGCCAGCAGCCAAGCCGCTAGCGGTAGCACAGATACGCAGTATTTT.

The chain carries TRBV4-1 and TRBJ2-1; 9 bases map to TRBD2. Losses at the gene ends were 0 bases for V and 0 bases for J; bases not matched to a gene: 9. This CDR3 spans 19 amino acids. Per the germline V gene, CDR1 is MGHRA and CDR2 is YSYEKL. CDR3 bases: TGCGCCAGCAGCCAAGAACTGACTAGCGGATTTCCCTCCTACAATGAGCAGTTCTTC. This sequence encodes CASSQELTSGFPSYNEQFF.

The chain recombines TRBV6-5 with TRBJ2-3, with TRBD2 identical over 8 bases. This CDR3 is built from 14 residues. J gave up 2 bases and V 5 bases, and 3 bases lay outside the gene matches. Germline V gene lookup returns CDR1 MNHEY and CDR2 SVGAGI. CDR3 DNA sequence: TGTGCCAGCAGTAGCGGGGGCCTCACAGATACGCAGTATTTT. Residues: CASSSGGLTDTQYF.

CDR3 bases: TGCGCCAGCAGGGAGGACAGGGCGAGGAGCAGGACCGGGGAGCTGTTTTTT. This gives the protein CASREDRARSRTGELFF. The chain couples TRBV4-1 to TRBJ2-2, with TRBD1 matching 8 bases. The V and J ends lost 6 bases and 5 bases, in that order; junction bases with no gene match: 14. The CDR3 spans 17 residues. The germline V gene encodes CDR1 MGHRA and CDR2 YSYEKL.

The CDR3 coding sequence is TGTGCCAGCAGCGGAGGGGACAGGGTATTCTTTGGCACTGAAGCTTTCTTT. It translates to CASSGGDRVFFGTEAFF. V usage is TRBV28 and J usage is TRBJ1-1; 9 nucleotides agree with TRBD1. Germline loops: CDR1 MDHEN, CDR2 SYDVKM. V was clipped by 6 bases and J by 4 bases; unmatched bases: 15. The CDR3 is made up of 17 amino acids.

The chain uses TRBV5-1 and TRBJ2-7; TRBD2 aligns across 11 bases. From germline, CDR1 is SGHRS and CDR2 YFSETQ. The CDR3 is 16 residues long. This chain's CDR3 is CASSPSSGGFSYEQYF. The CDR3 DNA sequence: TGCGCGTCAAGCCCCTCTAGCGGGGGGTTCTCCTACGAGCAGTACTTC.

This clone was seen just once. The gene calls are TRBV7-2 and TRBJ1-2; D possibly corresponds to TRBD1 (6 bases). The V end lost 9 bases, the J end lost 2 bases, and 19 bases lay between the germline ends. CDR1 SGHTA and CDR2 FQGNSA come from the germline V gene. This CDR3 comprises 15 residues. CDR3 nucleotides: TGTGCCAGTAGAAAACAACAGGGCCTCAACTATGGCTACACCTTC. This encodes CASRKQQGLNYGYTF.

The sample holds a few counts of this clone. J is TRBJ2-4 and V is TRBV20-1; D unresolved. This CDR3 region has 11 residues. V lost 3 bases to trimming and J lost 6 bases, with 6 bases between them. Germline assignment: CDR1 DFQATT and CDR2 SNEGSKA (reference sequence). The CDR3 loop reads CSASGGNIQYF. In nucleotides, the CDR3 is TGCAGTGCTAGCGGCGGAAACATTCAGTACTTC.

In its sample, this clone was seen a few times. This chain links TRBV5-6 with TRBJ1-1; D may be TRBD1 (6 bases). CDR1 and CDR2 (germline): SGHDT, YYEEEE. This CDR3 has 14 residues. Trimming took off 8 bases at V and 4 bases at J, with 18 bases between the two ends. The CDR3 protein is CASIDEGGGTEAFF. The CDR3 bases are TGTGCCAGTATCGACGAGGGAGGGGGCACTGAAGCTTTCTTT.

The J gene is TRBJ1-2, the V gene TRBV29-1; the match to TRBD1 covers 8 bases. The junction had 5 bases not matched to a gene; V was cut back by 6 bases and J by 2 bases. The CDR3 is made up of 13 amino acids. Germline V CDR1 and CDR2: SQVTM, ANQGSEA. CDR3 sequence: CSVRTGINYGYTF. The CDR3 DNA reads TGCAGCGTGAGGACAGGGATAAACTATGGCTACACCTTC.

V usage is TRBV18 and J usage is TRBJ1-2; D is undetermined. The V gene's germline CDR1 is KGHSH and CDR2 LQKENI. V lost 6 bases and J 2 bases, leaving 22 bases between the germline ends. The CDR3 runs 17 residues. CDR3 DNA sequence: TGTGCCAGCTCTCCAGTCGGGGTCAAAGGTGGGAACTATGGCTACACCTTC. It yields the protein CASSPVGVKGGNYGYTF.

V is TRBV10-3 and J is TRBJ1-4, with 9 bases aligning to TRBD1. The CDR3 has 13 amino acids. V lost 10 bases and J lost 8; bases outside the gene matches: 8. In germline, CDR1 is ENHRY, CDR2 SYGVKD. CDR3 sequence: CASTGGAEEKLFF. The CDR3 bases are TGTGCCAGTACAGGGGGCGCAGAAGAAAAACTGTTTTTT.

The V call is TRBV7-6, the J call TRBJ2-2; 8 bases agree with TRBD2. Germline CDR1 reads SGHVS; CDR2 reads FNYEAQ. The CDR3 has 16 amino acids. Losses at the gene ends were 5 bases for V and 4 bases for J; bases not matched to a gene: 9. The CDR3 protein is CASSLPGGGPTGELFF. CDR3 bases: TGTGCCAGCAGCCTCCCCGGGGGGGGGCCCACCGGGGAGCTGTTTTTT.

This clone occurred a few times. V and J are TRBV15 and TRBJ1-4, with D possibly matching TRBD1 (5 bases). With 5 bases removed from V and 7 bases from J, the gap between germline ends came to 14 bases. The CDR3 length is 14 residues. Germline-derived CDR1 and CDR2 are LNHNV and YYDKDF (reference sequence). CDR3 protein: CATSPRQRSEKLFF. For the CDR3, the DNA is TGTGCCACCAGCCCACGACAGCGCTCTGAAAAACTGTTTTTT.